This TCR beta chain was captured in a study of neurological immune-mediated disorders (dated by TCRdb to the late 2010s). A note on the overall study: Of the roughly 34 multiple sclerosis patients, some 30 had relapsing-remitting MS and 3 had secondary progressive MS. The study compared peripheral blood TCR-beta repertoires of HTLV-I-associated myelopathy (HAM/TSP) patients, multiple sclerosis patients and healthy controls using UMI-based sequencing. The roughly 110 TCR-beta libraries covered PBMC samples along with longitudinal samples, technical triplicates, and paired sorted CD4+ and CD8+ T-cell subsets. The cohort comprised 60 to 75 subjects: 14 HAM/TSP patients, around 35 multiple sclerosis patients and about 20 healthy controls.

cDNA was synthesized by template-switch 5'RACE using a primer carrying a 10-nucleotide random unique molecular identifier by which each TCR transcript was tagged. Every sequencing run yielded over 170 million TCR-beta sequences covering 15-18 subjects. The RNeasy kit was used for extraction of total RNA. The KAPA Real-time Library Amplification kit was used to amplify TCR-beta VDJ regions with primers targeting the TCR constant region and the 5'RACE anchor. Sample indexes and Illumina adaptors were added in a first PCR, and a second PCR then increased library yield. The roughly 650 bp TCR product was size-selected on a 2% E-gel SizeSelection system after Ampure bead purification. Before pooling, library quality was checked on a Bioanalyzer, concentration was measured with Qubit, and libraries were quantified with the Kapa Library Quantification kit. An Illumina HiSeq 2500 was used to sequence the libraries paired-end at 2 x 150 bp. To increase sequence diversity, roughly 24-32% phiX was spiked into each library pool. Processing in the source paper ran as follows. The quality-filtered reads were processed with the UMI-based MiGEC pipeline, whose error correction step removed more than 80% of the raw TCR sequences. IMGT germline references were used for alignment of VDJ genes, and clonotypes were defined by a unique CDR3 amino acid sequence together with V-J genes. Clonal expansion, Shannon diversity and CDR3 relatedness were evaluated with VDJtools (CalcPairwiseDistances, ClusterSamples), while phylogenetic trees were built in CLCbio workbench. Expanded clones were defined as having at least 8 unique UMIs, based on coefficient-of-variation modelling across technical triplicates. The public reads were run again by TCRdb, first through fastp at Q25 and then through MiXCR, and only productive beta chains were kept. Each CDR3 protein appears once, grouped with its most common genes and DNA. TCRdb, not the authors, supplied the V and J calls. The table for this sample lists about 33,000 distinct CDR3 sequences; about 1.6% of them were counted only once. The leading ten clones occupy roughly 8.7% of the sample.

General study outcomes and caveats: TCR clonal expansion was highest in HAM/TSP patients and lowest in MS patients, with MS patients falling below even healthy controls. No association of the MS cluster with clinical or MRI features was observed, and the need for larger cohorts was stated by the authors. Expanded clones from different subjects shared no identical CDR3 amino acid sequences, which suggests that TCR-beta repertoires were private in all groups. Repertoires from 18 of 34 MS patients were grouped by phylogenetic analysis into a cluster of related CDR3 sequences, suggesting a possible repertoire-level signature.

Unsorted PBMC libraries were generated from 2 million PBMCs stored in RNAlater at -80 °C until RNA extraction. The multiple sclerosis patients were enrolled in a US clinical protocol that evaluated disease progression with magnetic resonance imaging. Peripheral blood underwent Ficoll-Hypaque density gradient centrifugation to isolate PBMCs, which were then cryopreserved in liquid nitrogen. The table lists this clonotype with many counts. Its target antigen remains unknown. No qualities accompany the bases; no much larger clone lies one base away. The germline V end is reduced by 4 bases and the J end by 2 bases; junction bases left unmatched: 5. CDR1 and CDR2 are drawn from the germline V gene (reference sequence): LGHDT, YNNKEL. The CDR3 goes from the cysteine to the phenylalanine over 16 residues. The kept DNA is CDR3 alone, 48 bases in frame from the first base.

The origin of this receptor is a woman in her 30s with multiple sclerosis. The receptor chain draws on TRBV3-1 and TRBJ2-7; 13 middle bases align to TRBD2. Sample: PBMCs. The CDR3: CASSPLGLAGPYEQYF. The nucleotide sequence reads TGTGCCAGCAGCCCACTGGGACTAGCGGGGCCCTACGAGCAGTACTTC.